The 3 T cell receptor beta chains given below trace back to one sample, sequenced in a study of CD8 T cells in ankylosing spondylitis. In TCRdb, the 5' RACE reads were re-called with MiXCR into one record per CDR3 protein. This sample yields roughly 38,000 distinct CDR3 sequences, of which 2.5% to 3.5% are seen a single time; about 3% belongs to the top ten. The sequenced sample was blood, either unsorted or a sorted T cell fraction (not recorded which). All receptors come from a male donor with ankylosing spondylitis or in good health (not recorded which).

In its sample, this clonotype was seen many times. CDR3 nucleotides: TGTGCCAGCAGCCCTCAACAGGGAGACTATGGCTACACCTTC. It is translated as CASSPQQGDYGYTF. V usage is TRBV9 and J usage is TRBJ1-2, with D perhaps matching TRBD1 (6 bases). The CDR3 extends over 14 amino acids. With 4 bases removed from V and 3 bases from J, the gap between germline ends came to 13 bases. Germline CDR1 SGDLS, CDR2 YYNGEE.

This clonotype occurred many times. The CDR3 DNA reads TGTGCCAGCAGCGCAAGAGGACGGGCTGGGGCCAACGTCCTGACTTTC. Amino acid sequence: CASSARGRAGANVLTF. The chain uses TRBV9 and TRBJ2-6; unclear D gene. The CDR3 has 16 residues. Germline loops: CDR1 SGDLS, CDR2 YYNGEE. Trimming left V 3 bases short and J 2 bases short, with 12 bases between.

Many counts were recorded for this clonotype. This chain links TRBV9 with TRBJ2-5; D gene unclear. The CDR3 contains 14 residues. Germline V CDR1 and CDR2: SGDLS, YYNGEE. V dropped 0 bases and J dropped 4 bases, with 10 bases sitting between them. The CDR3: CASSVAGHVETQYF. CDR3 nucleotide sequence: TGTGCCAGCAGCGTAGCTGGCCATGTAGAGACCCAGTACTTC.